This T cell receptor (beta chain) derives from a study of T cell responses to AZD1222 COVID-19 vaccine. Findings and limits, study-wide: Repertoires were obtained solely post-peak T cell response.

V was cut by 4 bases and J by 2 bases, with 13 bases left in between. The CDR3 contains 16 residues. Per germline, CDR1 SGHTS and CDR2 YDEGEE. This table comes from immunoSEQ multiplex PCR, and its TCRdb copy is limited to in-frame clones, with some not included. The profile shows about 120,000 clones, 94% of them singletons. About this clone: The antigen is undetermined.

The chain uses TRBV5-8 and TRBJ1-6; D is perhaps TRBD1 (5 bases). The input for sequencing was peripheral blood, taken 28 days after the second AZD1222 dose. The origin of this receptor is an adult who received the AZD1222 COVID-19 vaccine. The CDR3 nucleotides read TGTGCCAGCAGCCTGGGGGAGACGCCCTATAATTCACCCCTCCACTTT. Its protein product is CASSLGETPYNSPLHF. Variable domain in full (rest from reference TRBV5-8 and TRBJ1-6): EAGVTQSPTHLIKTRGQQATLRCSPISGHTSVYWYQQALGLGLQFLLWYDEGEERNRGNFPPRFSGRQFPNYSSELNVNALELEDSALYLCASSLGETPYNSPLHFGNGTRLTVT.